This entry lists 13 T cell receptor beta chains sequenced from one sample in a study of blood T cell repertoires in COVID-19 (dated by TCRdb to the early 2020s). The method behind the library was the immunoSEQ multiplex PCR assay. TCRdb mirrors the immuneACCESS table, restricted to in-frame sequences. Some clones are absent from its copies; in checked studies, under half trace to an unresolved V gene, and the reason for the others is unknown. The sample table contains a few hundred thousand clones; only one count was recorded for roughly 86% of them. The ten biggest clones cover 0.85% to 1.3% of the sample. Sequencing was performed on peripheral blood. Source of these receptors: a human donor with acute or convalescent COVID-19. The donor label of this sample is uncertain.

The chain combines TRBV19 with TRBJ1-1; D might be TRBD1 (6 bases). The CDR3 runs to 14 residues. Trimming stripped 4 bases from V and 3 bases from J, with 12 bases between. Looked up from germline, CDR1 is LNHDA and CDR2 is SQIVND (reference sequence). The CDR3 loop reads CASSTEQGYTEAFF. The CDR3 DNA reads TGTGCCAGTAGTACAGAACAGGGATACACTGAAGCTTTCTTT.

J is TRBJ2-2 and V is TRBV6-1; D is unclear. The CDR3 has 15 amino acids. Germline assignment: CDR1 MNHNS and CDR2 SASEGT. Trimming took 2 bases from V and 1 from J, leaving 8 bases between them. The CDR3 region has the DNA TGTGCCAGCAGTGAAACTTCAGGGAACACCGGGGAGCTGTTTTTT. Its protein is CASSETSGNTGELFF.

The chain recombines TRBV5-1 with TRBJ2-1; 8 bases line up with TRBD2. V dropped 4 bases and J dropped 3; count of bases not matched to a gene: 6. The CDR3 spans 15 residues. CDR1 is SGHRS, CDR2 YFSETQ, per germline. CDR3 sequence reads: CASSGAGAHYNEQFF. The CDR3 nucleotides are TGCGCCAGCAGCGGAGCGGGAGCGCACTACAATGAGCAGTTCTTC.

V and J are TRBV6-2 or TRBV6-3 and TRBJ1-5; D is ambiguous. The V gene lost 2 bases and the J gene lost 4 bases, with 9 bases spanning the gap. This CDR3 comprises 14 residues. Germline V CDR1 and CDR2: MNHEY, SVGEGT. The CDR3 spells CASSYNFRNQPQHF. The CDR3 DNA reads as TGTGCCAGCAGTTACAACTTCAGGAATCAGCCCCAGCATTTT.

V and J are TRBV28 and TRBJ2-7; 10 positions match TRBD2. The CDR3 extends over 13 amino acids. CDR1 MDHEN and CDR2 SYDVKM come from the germline V gene. V trimming: 6 bases; J trimming: 7 bases; junction bases outside the gene matches: 6. The CDR3 here is CASSLAGVDEQYF. In nucleotides, the CDR3 is TGTGCCAGCAGCCTAGCGGGAGTAGATGAGCAGTACTTC.

This clone appeared a single time. The rearrangement links TRBV24-1 to TRBJ2-5, with 10 bases fitting TRBD2. V lost 2 bases to trimming and J lost 5 bases; unmatched junction nucleotides: 10. Germline lookup yields CDR1 KGHDR and CDR2 SFDVKD. The CDR3 contains 17 residues. This CDR3 reads CATSDSGASGGFETQYF. CDR3 coding DNA: TGTGCCACCAGTGATTCCGGGGCTAGCGGGGGCTTTGAGACCCAGTACTTC.

This clone was seen once. V is TRBV2 and J is TRBJ2-7; 9 nucleotides line up with TRBD1. Germline CDR1 SNHLY, CDR2 FYNNEI. This CDR3 is built from 15 residues. V was pared by 4 bases and J by 6 bases, with 10 bases of the junction left unmatched. The CDR3 DNA reads TGTGCCAGCAGTGCCTTCCGGACAGGGGAAAGCGAGCAGTACTTC. Protein product: CASSAFRTGESEQYF.

The chain is built from TRBV7-9 and TRBJ2-3, with a possible D match to TRBD2 (6 bases). Germline lookup yields CDR1 SEHNR and CDR2 FQNEAQ (reference sequence). V was cut by 5 bases and J by 2 bases, with 17 bases left in between. The CDR3 has 16 amino acids. CDR3 nucleotides: TGTGCCAGCAGCCCCTCGGGGGTTATCACCACAGATACGCAGTATTTT. This sequence encodes CASSPSGVITTDTQYF. The variable domain in full, with the rest retrieved from reference TRBV7-9 and TRBJ2-3, is DTGVSQNPRHKITKRGQNVTFRCDPISEHNRLYWYRQTLGQGPEFLTYFQNEAQLEKSRLLSDRFSAERPKGSFSTLEIQRTEQGDSAMYLCASSPSGVITTDTQYFGPGTRLTVL.

The chain uses TRBV6-5 and TRBJ1-2, with a tentative D call TRBD1 (5 bases). The germline V gene has CDR1 MNHEY and CDR2 SVGAGI. Between the trimmed V and J ends, which lost 10 bases and 4 bases, there was a span of 13 bases. The CDR3 is 12 amino acids. CDR3 sequence (DNA): TGTGCCACGAGACAGAACCCCTATGGCTACACCTTC. Residues: CATRQNPYGYTF.

Written as DNA, the CDR3 is TGTGCCAGCAGCTCGCCGGGACTCTATGGCTACACCTTC. It codes for CASSSPGLYGYTF. The V and J genes are TRBV5-6 and TRBJ1-2; a weak D match, TRBD1 (5 bases). V lost 3 bases and J lost 4, with 10 bases in between. Germline loops: CDR1 SGHDT, CDR2 YYEEEE. This CDR3 region has 13 residues.

The chain has TRBV10-2 and TRBJ1-2, with D hard to call. The CDR3 is 13 amino acids. The germline gives CDR1 WSHSY, CDR2 SAAADI. V lost 7 bases to trimming and J lost 5 bases, with 14 bases between them. CDR3 in DNA: TGCGCCAGCATACCGGGGTTGGGGTATGGCTACACCTTC. This codes for CASIPGLGYGYTF.

This chain links TRBV10-2 with TRBJ2-7; tentatively, D is TRBD2 (6 bases). Per germline, CDR1 WSHSY and CDR2 SAAADI. The CDR3 covers 13 residues. Trimming pared 2 bases from V and 4 bases from J, leaving 9 bases between. The CDR3 coding sequence is TGCGCCAGCAGTGAGGGGGACTCTTACGAGCAGTACTTC. This translates into CASSEGDSYEQYF.

The rearrangement joins TRBV2 to TRBJ1-1, with D possibly being TRBD1 (6 bases). CDR1 is SNHLY, CDR2 FYNNEI, per germline. Trimming left V 1 base short and J 7 bases short, with 10 bases between. CDR3 length: 13 amino acids. The CDR3 region is CASSEGQGIEAFF. CDR3 coding DNA: TGTGCCAGCAGTGAAGGCCAGGGGATTGAAGCTTTCTTT.